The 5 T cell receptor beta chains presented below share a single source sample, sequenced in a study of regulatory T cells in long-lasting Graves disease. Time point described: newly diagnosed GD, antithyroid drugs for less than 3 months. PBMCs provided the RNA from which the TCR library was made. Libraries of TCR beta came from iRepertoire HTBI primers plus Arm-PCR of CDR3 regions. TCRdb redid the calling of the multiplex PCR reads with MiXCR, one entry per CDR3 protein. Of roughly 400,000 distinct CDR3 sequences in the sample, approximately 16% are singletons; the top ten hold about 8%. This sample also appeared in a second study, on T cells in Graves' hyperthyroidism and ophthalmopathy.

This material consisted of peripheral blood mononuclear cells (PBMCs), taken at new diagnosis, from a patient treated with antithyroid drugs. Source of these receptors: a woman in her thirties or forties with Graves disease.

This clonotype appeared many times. The CDR3 loop reads CSARGDGRYEQYF. CDR3 sequence (DNA): TGCAGTGCTAGAGGGGATGGTCGGTACGAGCAGTACTTC. The chain combines TRBV20-1 with TRBJ2-7; D ambiguous. V was pared by 1 base and J by 4 bases, with 11 bases between. In germline, CDR1 is DFQATT, CDR2 SNEGSKA (reference sequence). The CDR3 spans 13 residues.

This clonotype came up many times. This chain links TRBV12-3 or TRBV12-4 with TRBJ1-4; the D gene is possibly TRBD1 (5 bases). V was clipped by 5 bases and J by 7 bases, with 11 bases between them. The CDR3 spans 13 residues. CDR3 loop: CASSPLGREKLFF. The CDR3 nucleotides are TGTGCCAGCAGTCCCCTGGGACGTGAAAAACTGTTTTTT.

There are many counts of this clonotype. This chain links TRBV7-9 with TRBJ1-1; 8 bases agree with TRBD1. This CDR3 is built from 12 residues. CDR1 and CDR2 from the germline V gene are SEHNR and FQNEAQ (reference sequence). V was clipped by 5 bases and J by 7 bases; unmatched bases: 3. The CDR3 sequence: CASSIDRGEAFF. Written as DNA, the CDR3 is TGTGCCAGCAGCATAGACAGGGGTGAAGCTTTCTTT.

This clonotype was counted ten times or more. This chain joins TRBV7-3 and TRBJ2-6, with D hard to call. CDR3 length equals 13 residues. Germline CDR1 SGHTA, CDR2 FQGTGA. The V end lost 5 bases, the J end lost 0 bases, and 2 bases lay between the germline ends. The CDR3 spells CASSGSGANVLTF. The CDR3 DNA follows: TGTGCCAGCAGCGGCTCTGGGGCCAACGTCCTGACTTTC. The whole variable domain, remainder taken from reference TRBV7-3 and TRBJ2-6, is GAGVSQTPSNKVTEKGKYVELRCDPISGHTALYWYRQSLGQGPEFLIYFQGTGAADDSGLPNDRFFAVRPEGSVSTLKIQRTERGDSAVYLCASSGSGANVLTFGAGSRLTVL.

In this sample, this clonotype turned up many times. The CDR3 reads CASSLEQGDEKLFF. The CDR3 nucleotides read TGCGCCAGCAGCTTGGAACAGGGTGACGAAAAACTGTTTTTT. The chain joins TRBV5-1 to TRBJ1-4; tentative D call: TRBD1 (6 bases). The ends were cut back, 0 bases at V and 8 bases at J, with 11 bases in the middle. This CDR3 comprises 14 residues. In germline, CDR1 is SGHRS, CDR2 YFSETQ.